The 3 T cell receptor beta chains below come from one sample, sequenced in a study of T-cell reconstitution after alpha-beta-depleted transplantation in children. Unique molecular identifiers were used to barcode this TCRbeta library. TCRdb re-analysed the PCR reads in MiXCR, keeping a single row per CDR3 protein. The sample includes 120,000 to 150,000 distinct CDR3 sequences, about 9% of them seen just once. The sample in question was PBMCs, mostly from graft donor cells, obtained 180 days after TCRalphabeta/CD19-depleted stem cell transplant. All receptors come from a female patient aged 2-15 years who had a stem cell transplant for congenital amegakaryocytic thrombocytopenia, so the T cells may come from the graft donor.

This chain links TRBV28 with TRBJ2-2, with 8 bases fitting TRBD1. The CDR3 is made up of 17 amino acids. Trimming took 4 bases from V and 6 from J; bases not matched to a gene: 13. Germline V lookup: CDR1 MDHEN, CDR2 SYDVKM. In nucleotides, the CDR3 is TGTGCCAGCAGTTCTCCCCGCCGACAGGGGTGGGCCGGGGAGCTGTTTTTT. Amino acid sequence: CASSSPRRQGWAGELFF. Supplemented by reference TRBV28 and TRBJ2-2, the full variable domain reads DVKVTQSSRYLVKRTGEKVFLECVQDMDHENMFWYRQDPGLGLRLIYFSYDVKMKEKGDIPEGYSVSREKKERFSLILESASTNQTSMYLCASSSPRRQGWAGELFFGEGSRLTVL.

This clonotype has a handful of counts. CDR3 nucleotide sequence: TGCAGCGTTGAAGTACCCGGGTTTAGGGAGACCCAGTACTTC. Translated, it gives CSVEVPGFRETQYF. The chain employs TRBV29-1 and TRBJ2-5; no clear D gene. The CDR3 sequence is 14 residues long. Trimming shortened V by 1 base and J by 5 bases, and 14 bases separated the two germline ends. CDR1 and CDR2 from the germline V gene are SQVTM and ANQGSEA.

This clonotype has only a few counts. This chain connects TRBV30 to TRBJ1-1; D not certain. There are 12 residues in the CDR3. V was clipped by 4 bases and J by 9 bases, with 15 bases between them. Germline lookup yields CDR1 GTSNPN and CDR2 SVGIG (reference sequence). This chain's CDR3 is CAWTGVEGKAFF. The CDR3 DNA reads TGTGCCTGGACAGGAGTCGAGGGTAAAGCTTTCTTT.